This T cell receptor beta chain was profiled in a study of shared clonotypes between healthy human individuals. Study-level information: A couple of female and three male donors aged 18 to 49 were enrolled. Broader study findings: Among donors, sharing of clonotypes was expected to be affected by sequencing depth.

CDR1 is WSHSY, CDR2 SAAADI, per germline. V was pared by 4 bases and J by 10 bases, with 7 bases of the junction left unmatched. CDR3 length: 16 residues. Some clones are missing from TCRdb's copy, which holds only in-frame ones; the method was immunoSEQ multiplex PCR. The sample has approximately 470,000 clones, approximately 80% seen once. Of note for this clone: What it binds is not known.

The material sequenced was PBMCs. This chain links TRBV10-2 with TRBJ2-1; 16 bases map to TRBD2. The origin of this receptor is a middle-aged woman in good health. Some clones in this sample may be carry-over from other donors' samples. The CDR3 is CASSGGLAGGPGEQFF. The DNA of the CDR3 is TGCGCCAGCAGTGGGGGACTAGCGGGAGGGCCAGGGGAGCAGTTCTTC.